This TCR beta chain was captured by sequencing in a study of response to subunit inactivated influenza vaccine. This clonotype has a count of ten or more. Its antigen remains unidentified. Overall study findings and caveats: Seasonal influenza vaccination, on each occasion, was suggested by the authors to recruit few new T cells.

TCRdb re-analysed the RT-PCR reads in MiXCR, keeping a single row per CDR3 protein. The table records 450,000 to 500,000 distinct CDR3 sequences, about 10% of them present only once. This clonotype was obtained from a man aged 45-65 years who received an inactivated influenza vaccine. Sequencing was performed on PBMCs from blood, taken 40 to 50 days after vaccination.

For the CDR3, the DNA is TGTGCCACCAGTGATTCCCGACAGGGGAACTATGGCTACACCTTC. Protein sequence: CATSDSRQGNYGYTF. The genes are TRBV24-1 and TRBJ1-2; 8 bases map to TRBD1. The germline V gene has CDR1 KGHDR and CDR2 SFDVKD. This CDR3 has 15 amino acids. V gave up 2 bases and J gave up 2 bases; unmatched junction bases: 3.